Below, one T cell receptor beta chain is given with its context. The data stem from a study of blood T cell repertoires in COVID-19. In the study's own analysis: Reference gene primer amplification yielded estimated nucleated cell counts. The protocol was immunoSEQ multiplex PCR, while the TCRdb copy is restricted to in-frame clones and leaves out a portion. V and J calls plus clone size are reproduced from that table; the DNA served to infer D and trimming. The repertoire has 400,000 to 500,000 clones, nearly 90% of them found once; the top ten carry roughly 1.4%. The CDR3 has 14 residues. The germline V gene encodes CDR1 SGHRS and CDR2 YFSETQ. The V end was cut by 0 bases, the J end by 6 bases, with 7 bases between. Participants came from around 25 US areas, aged about 18 to 95 years. A PCR-confirmed or clinician-diagnosed COVID-19 case had contacted exposed participants within 2 weeks of entry.

This chain uses TRBV5-1 with TRBJ1-6, with D perhaps TRBD1 (5 bases). Sequences were obtained from PBMCs or T cells enriched from blood (not recorded which). The receptor's source is a woman under 30 who had been exposed to COVID-19. Written as DNA, the CDR3 is TGCGCCAGCAGCTTGGCAGGGATTAATTCACCCCTCCACTTT. Translated, it gives CASSLAGINSPLHF.